This TCR beta chain was sequenced for a study of PD-1 blockade in classical Hodgkin lymphoma. Every patient experienced relapse after autologous stem cell transplantation, and brentuximab vedotin exposure varied. CD4+ T cells were purified from thawed PBMCs by negative selection. Germline CDR1 is SEHNR and CDR2 is FQNEAQ (reference sequence). The CDR3 spans 16 residues. V lost 1 base, J lost 0 bases, and 12 bases lay in between. Using immunoSEQ multiplex PCR, the repertoire was profiled, and TCRdb retains in-frame clones only, with some absent. The top ten hold 1% of the sample, which has about 16,000 clones, about 82% seen once. As for this clone: The target antigen is unknown.

Broader study findings: Prior therapy or disease activity may underlie the repertoire differences, whose causes remain undefined.

Source: CD4+ T cells from blood, taken at baseline. This TCR derives from a human donor with classical Hodgkin lymphoma. The chain joins TRBV7-9 to TRBJ1-1, with a tentative D call TRBD1 (6 bases). CDR3 bases: TGTGCCAGCAGCTTAGGGCACAGGGACATGAACACTGAAGCTTTCTTT. Translation gives CASSLGHRDMNTEAFF.